The 20 T cell receptor beta chains presented below share a single source sample, sequenced in a study of cytomegalovirus exposure and HLA in healthy donors. The PCR made use of 60 Vbeta and 13 Jbeta primers. TCRdb's table, derived via immunoSEQ multiplex PCR, lists solely in-frame clones and lacks some. The data show some 150,000 clones, less than 80% seen once. The sequenced sample was PBMCs. These receptors were obtained from a man aged 35-49 years in good health and CMV-seronegative.

V and J are TRBV28 and TRBJ2-3; D may be TRBD2 (6 bases). The CDR3 spans 14 residues. The V end was cut by 2 bases, the J end by 2 bases, with 8 bases between. Germline loops: CDR1 MDHEN, CDR2 SYDVKM. This CDR3 is CASSLGGYTDTQYF. The DNA of the CDR3 is TGTGCCAGCAGTTTAGGGGGGTACACAGATACGCAGTATTTT. The full variable domain, rest sourced from reference TRBV28 and TRBJ2-3, is DVKVTQSSRYLVKRTGEKVFLECVQDMDHENMFWYRQDPGLGLRLIYFSYDVKMKEKGDIPEGYSVSREKKERFSLILESASTNQTSMYLCASSLGGYTDTQYFGPGTRLTVL.

The chain employs TRBV5-8 and TRBJ2-5; 8 nucleotides match TRBD1. The CDR3 runs 17 residues. The V segment lost 0 bases and the J segment 1 base; nucleotides outside the gene matches: 8. The germline V gene encodes CDR1 SGHTS and CDR2 YDEGEE. The CDR3 is CASSLAFGRGRQETQYF. CDR3 nucleotide sequence: TGTGCCAGCAGCTTGGCCTTTGGCAGGGGGCGCCAAGAGACCCAGTACTTC.

V is TRBV5-4 and J is TRBJ2-7, with TRBD2 as a possible D gene (6 bases). Germline loops: CDR1 SGHNT, CDR2 YYREEE (reference sequence). V was cut by 0 bases and J by 7 bases, with 17 bases left in between. The CDR3 loop spans 15 amino acids. CDR3 loop: CASSLEGTRSGEQYF. The CDR3 region has the DNA TGTGCCAGCAGCTTGGAGGGGACTCGGTCGGGGGAGCAGTACTTC.

CDR3 region: CASSTRRQGWYEQYF. The CDR3 region has the DNA TGTGCCAGTAGTACTCGCCGACAGGGTTGGTACGAGCAGTACTTC. This chain links TRBV19 with TRBJ2-7; 7 bases agree with TRBD1. Germline V gives CDR1 LNHDA, CDR2 SQIVND (reference sequence). Germline trimming cut 4 bases from V and 4 bases from J; bases unmatched to any gene: 10. CDR3 size: 15 residues.

The chain combines TRBV11-2 with TRBJ1-1, with 7 bases matching TRBD1. The CDR3 spans 14 residues. After removal of 0 bases from V and 3 bases from J, the junction contained 1 base not matched to a gene. Germline V gene data show CDR1 as SGHAT and CDR2 as FQNNGV. The CDR3 bases are TGTGCCAGCAGCTTAGATCAGGGGGACACTGAAGCTTTCTTT. The encoded protein is CASSLDQGDTEAFF.

V and J are TRBV29-1 and TRBJ2-7; TRBD1 agrees at 7 bases. Germline assignment: CDR1 SQVTM and CDR2 ANQGSEA. This CDR3 comprises 13 residues. The J segment lost 0 bases and the V segment lost 6 bases, leaving 5 bases of the junction unmatched. The CDR3 here is CSVVRQGSYEQYF. CDR3 bases: TGCAGCGTGGTCCGACAGGGCTCCTACGAGCAGTACTTC.

The genes are TRBV4-1 and TRBJ2-7; D is perhaps TRBD2 (5 bases). The CDR3 runs 15 residues. V dropped 1 base and J dropped 4 bases, with 14 bases sitting between them. Germline loops: CDR1 MGHRA, CDR2 YSYEKL. CDR3 sequence reads: CASSQAPGSDYEQYF. CDR3 in DNA: TGCGCCAGCAGCCAAGCGCCGGGATCCGATTACGAGCAGTACTTC.

The chain combines TRBV19 with TRBJ2-7, with a possible D match to TRBD1 (6 bases). The CDR3 has 12 residues. Per the germline V gene, CDR1 is LNHDA and CDR2 is SQIVND (reference sequence). Trimming took off 0 bases at V and 8 bases at J, with 8 bases between the two ends. The CDR3 spells CASSIEGQQQYF. In nucleotides, the CDR3 is TGTGCCAGTAGTATAGAGGGACAACAGCAGTACTTC.

The chain carries TRBV6-5 and TRBJ2-1; TRBD2 agrees at 9 bases. The J segment lost 11 bases and the V segment lost 1 base, leaving 12 bases of the junction unmatched. Germline-derived CDR1 and CDR2 are MNHEY and SVGAGI. CDR3 length: 16 amino acids. CDR3 sequence (DNA): TGTGCCAGCAGTTACTATAGCGGGAGCCCCCTTGAGAAGCAGTTCTTC. Its protein is CASSYYSGSPLEKQFF.

The rearrangement uses TRBV2 and TRBJ2-5; 7 nucleotides line up with TRBD1. Germline CDR1 reads SNHLY; CDR2 reads FYNNEI. The V and J ends lost 5 bases and 0 bases, in that order; junction bases with no gene match: 6. This CDR3 spans 15 amino acids. CDR3: CASSPGQMYQETQYF. The CDR3 DNA reads as TGTGCCAGCAGTCCGGGACAGATGTACCAAGAGACCCAGTACTTC.

This clone was recorded once. The chain links TRBV13 to TRBJ2-7, with 8 positions matching TRBD1. Germline V gene sequence: CDR1 PRHDT, CDR2 FYEKMQ (reference sequence). The CDR3 runs 16 residues. V shed 5 bases and J 2 bases; nucleotides not matched to a gene: 11. The CDR3 loop reads CASSPGTGSATYEQYF. CDR3 nucleotide sequence: TGTGCCAGCAGCCCGGGGACAGGTAGCGCAACCTACGAGCAGTACTTC.

V and J are TRBV5-1 and TRBJ2-7; 8 bases line up with TRBD1. The CDR3 runs 14 residues. CDR1 SGHRS and CDR2 YFSETQ come from the germline V gene. The ends lost 6 bases at V and 4 bases at J; junction bases unmatched: 9. Written as DNA, the CDR3 is TGCGCCAGCAAGCAAAGACAGGGGTTGTACGAGCAGTACTTC. This sequence encodes CASKQRQGLYEQYF.

The chain joins TRBV20-1 to TRBJ1-4; a weak D match, TRBD1 (5 bases). The CDR3 contains 11 residues. The germline V gene has CDR1 DFQATT and CDR2 SNEGSKA (reference sequence). The CDR3 DNA is TGCACTTGGCGGGGGAATGAAAAACTGTTTTTT. Translated, it gives CTWRGNEKLFF.

V is TRBV9 and J is TRBJ2-3; D is undetermined. V lost 0 bases and J lost 1, with 9 bases in between. The germline CDR1 and CDR2 sequences are SGDLS and YYNGEE. The CDR3 totals 15 residues. The CDR3 loop reads CASSVVSSGTDTQYF. CDR3 DNA: TGTGCCAGCAGCGTAGTAAGCAGCGGCACAGATACGCAGTATTTT.

This clone was seen only a few times. This chain links TRBV4-1 with TRBJ2-7, with 13 positions matching TRBD2. Germline CDR1 reads MGHRA; CDR2 reads YSYEKL. The CDR3 has 15 amino acids. V was clipped by 1 base and J by 5 bases; unmatched bases: 2. The CDR3 bases are TGCGCCAGCAGCCAAGGAGGACTAGCGGGAGACGAGCAGTACTTC. Amino acid sequence: CASSQGGLAGDEQYF.

The chain recombines TRBV11-1 with TRBJ2-3; possible D gene TRBD1, 6 bases. The germline V and J ends were trimmed by 5 bases and 3 bases, with 9 bases remaining between them. Germline V gene data show CDR1 as SGHAT and CDR2 as FQDESV (reference sequence). This CDR3 contains 13 residues. CDR3 loop: CASSHRETDTQYF. In DNA form, the CDR3 reads TGTGCCAGCAGCCACAGGGAGACAGATACGCAGTATTTT.

The J gene is TRBJ1-6, the V gene TRBV7-2; 9 nucleotides line up with TRBD1. The CDR3 has 19 residues. Germline CDR1 is SGHTA and CDR2 is FQGNSA. V gave up 2 bases and J gave up 10 bases; unmatched junction bases: 18. CDR3 nucleotides: TGTGCCAGCAGCTTATGGTCGGTGGGGACAGGGAGTAACGAATCACCCCTCCACTTT. Translated, it gives CASSLWSVGTGSNESPLHF.

The V gene is TRBV6-6, the J gene TRBJ1-1; D might be TRBD1 (6 bases). The V gene's germline CDR1 is MNHNY and CDR2 SVGAGI (reference sequence). CDR3 length equals 14 residues. Trimming left V 2 bases short and J 11 bases short, with 18 bases between. The CDR3 protein is CASSYSSGGVAAFF. CDR3 in DNA: TGTGCCAGCAGTTACAGTTCGGGGGGCGTAGCGGCTTTCTTT.

The gene calls are TRBV21-1 and TRBJ2-2; the table gives TRBD1 as D, unverified against the DNA. TRBV21-1 has pseudogene status. The CDR3 has 16 residues. The CDR3 sequence: CASRERGLGNTGELFF. The CDR3, as DNA: TGTGCCAGCAGGGAGAGGGGGCTGGGGAACACCGGGGAGCTGTTTTTT.

This clone was seen more than once but under ten times. The chain has TRBV9 and TRBJ2-3, with 8 bases fitting TRBD1. Germline V lookup: CDR1 SGDLS, CDR2 YYNGEE. The CDR3 has 20 residues. The V segment lost 0 bases and the J segment 2 bases; nucleotides outside the gene matches: 17. CDR3 nucleotides: TGTGCCAGCAGCGTAGATCCCGGGACAGGAGCGGCCATTGACACAGATACGCAGTATTTT. It is translated as CASSVDPGTGAAIDTDTQYF. The full variable domain, with the rest looked up from reference TRBV9 and TRBJ2-3, is DSGVTQTPKHLITATGQRVTLRCSPRSGDLSVYWYQQSLDQGLQFLIQYYNGEERAKGNILERFSAQQFPDLHSELNLSSLELGDSALYFCASSVDPGTGAAIDTDTQYFGPGTRLTVL.